The clone carrying this TCR beta chain was recorded at least ten times. The CDR3 has 13 residues. The germline V gene has CDR1 LNHDA and CDR2 SQIVND (reference sequence). Losses at the gene ends were 4 bases for V and 6 bases for J; bases not matched to a gene: 2. Previously, flow cytometry had revealed CD8+CD57+ cell expansion in the patients chosen for sequencing. Genomic DNA templated the TCR beta VDJ and CDR3 profiling. MiXCR, run by TCRdb on the reads, gives a single entry per CDR3 protein. The table records 200,000 to 250,000 distinct CDR3 sequences, almost 50% of them present only once. This sample was included in a study of CD8+CD57+ T cells in acquired aplastic anemia.

The sample comprised sorted CD4+, CD8+, or CD8+CD57+ T cells (not recorded which) from PBMCs. The V call is TRBV19, the J call TRBJ2-3; 9 positions agree with TRBD2. This TCR derives from a human donor with aplastic anemia. Written as DNA, the CDR3 is TGTGCCAGTAGTAGGGGACTAGCTGATACGCAGTATTTT. The encoded protein is CASSRGLADTQYF.